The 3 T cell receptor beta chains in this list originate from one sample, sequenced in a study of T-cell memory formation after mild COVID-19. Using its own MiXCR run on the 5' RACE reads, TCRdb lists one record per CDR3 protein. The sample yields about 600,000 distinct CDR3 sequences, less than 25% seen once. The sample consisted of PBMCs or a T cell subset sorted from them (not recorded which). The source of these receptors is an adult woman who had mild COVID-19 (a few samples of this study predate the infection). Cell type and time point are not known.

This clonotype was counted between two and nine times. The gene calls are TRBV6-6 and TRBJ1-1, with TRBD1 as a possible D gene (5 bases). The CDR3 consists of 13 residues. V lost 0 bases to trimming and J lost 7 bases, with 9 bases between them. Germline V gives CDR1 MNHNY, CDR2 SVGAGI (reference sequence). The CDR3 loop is CASSYSNQGEAFF. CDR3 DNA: TGTGCCAGCAGTTACTCGAATCAGGGTGAAGCTTTCTTT.

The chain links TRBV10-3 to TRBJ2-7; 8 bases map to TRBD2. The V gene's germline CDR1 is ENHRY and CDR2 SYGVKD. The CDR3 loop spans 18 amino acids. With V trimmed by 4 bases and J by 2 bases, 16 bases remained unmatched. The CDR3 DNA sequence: TGTGCCATCAGTGTTGGCGGGGGGCGCGCGCAAGGAACCTACGAGCAGTACTTC. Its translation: CAISVGGGRAQGTYEQYF.

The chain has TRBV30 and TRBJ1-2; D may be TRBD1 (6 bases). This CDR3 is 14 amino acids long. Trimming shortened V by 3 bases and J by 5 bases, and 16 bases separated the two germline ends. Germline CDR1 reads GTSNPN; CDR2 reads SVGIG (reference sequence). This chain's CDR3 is CAWRLGGLGYGYTF. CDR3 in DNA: TGTGCCTGGAGACTAGGGGGGTTGGGATATGGCTACACCTTC.